This T cell receptor beta chain emerged from a study of regulatory T cells in long-lasting Graves disease. Through Arm-PCR of CDR3 regions and iRepertoire HTBI primers, TCR beta libraries were built. A single record per CDR3 protein comes from TCRdb applying MiXCR to the multiplex PCR reads. The table has hundreds of thousands of distinct CDR3 sequences, approximately 15% seen once. This clonotype was detected many times. Time point of the sample: newly diagnosed GD, antithyroid drugs for less than 3 months. Following extraction of RNA from PBMCs, that RNA was used to make the TCR library. This same sample was also part of a study on T cells in Graves' hyperthyroidism and ophthalmopathy. That work adds: A first-round RT-PCR of the TCR CDR3 used the HTBI primer set.

The sequence was obtained from a woman in her twenties or thirties with Graves disease. This material consisted of peripheral blood mononuclear cells (PBMCs), taken at new diagnosis, from a patient treated with antithyroid drugs.

CDR3 in DNA: TGTGCCATCAGTGAGGTCGGACCCCACACAGATACGCAGTATTTT. It is translated as CAISEVGPHTDTQYF. The chain couples TRBV10-3 to TRBJ2-3, with unresolved D. Between the trimmed V and J ends, which lost 2 bases and 2 bases, there was a span of 11 bases. CDR3 length: 15 amino acids. CDR1 is ENHRY and CDR2 is SYGVKD in the germline V gene.